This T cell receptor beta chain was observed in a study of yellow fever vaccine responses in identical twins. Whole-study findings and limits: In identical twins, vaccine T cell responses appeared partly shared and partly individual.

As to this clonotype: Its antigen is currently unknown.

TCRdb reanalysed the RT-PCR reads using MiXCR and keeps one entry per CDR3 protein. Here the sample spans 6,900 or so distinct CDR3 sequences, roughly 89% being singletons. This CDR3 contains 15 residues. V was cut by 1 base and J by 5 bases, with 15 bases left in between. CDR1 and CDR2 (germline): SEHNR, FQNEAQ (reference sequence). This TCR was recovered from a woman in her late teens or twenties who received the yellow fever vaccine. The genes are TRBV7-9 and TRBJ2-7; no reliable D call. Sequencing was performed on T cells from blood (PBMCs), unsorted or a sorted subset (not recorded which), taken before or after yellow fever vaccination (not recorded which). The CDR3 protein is CASSLVQRGKDEQYF. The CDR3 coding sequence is TGTGCCAGCAGCTTAGTGCAGAGAGGAAAGGACGAGCAGTACTTC.